The 29 T cell receptor beta chains in this list originate from one sample, sequenced in a study of blood T cell repertoires in COVID-19. TCRdb's table, derived via immunoSEQ multiplex PCR, lists solely in-frame clones and lacks some. The repertoire holds around 190,000 clones, roughly 87% seen once, with about 8.3% in the top ten. The sample consisted of peripheral blood. Every receptor here comes from a woman in her 70s with COVID-19, enrolled during active disease.

The V and J genes are TRBV10-3 and TRBJ2-1; D is ambiguous. This CDR3 is 13 amino acids long. V dropped 6 bases and J dropped 0 bases, with 6 bases sitting between them. Germline CDR1 and CDR2: ENHRY and SYGVKD. The CDR3 coding sequence is TGTGCCATCAGCTCGGGCTCCTACAATGAGCAGTTCTTC. Encoded protein: CAISSGSYNEQFF.

The chain has TRBV6-5 and TRBJ2-7; the match to TRBD2 covers 7 bases. Germline values: CDR1 MNHEY, CDR2 SVGAGI. The V and J ends lost 2 bases and 2 bases, in that order; junction bases with no gene match: 6. CDR3 length: 15 amino acids. The CDR3: CASSYPSGPTYEQYF. Written as DNA, the CDR3 is TGTGCCAGCAGTTACCCTAGCGGCCCAACCTACGAGCAGTACTTC.

This clone was observed a single time. This chain uses TRBV9 with TRBJ2-7; 8 bases are shared with TRBD2. The CDR3 totals 16 residues. V gave up 0 bases and J gave up 5 bases; unmatched junction bases: 10. Germline V lookup: CDR1 SGDLS, CDR2 YYNGEE. This CDR3 is CASSVGIGGRTDEQYF. CDR3 in DNA: TGTGCCAGCAGCGTAGGAATCGGCGGGAGGACTGACGAGCAGTACTTC.

J is TRBJ2-1 and V is TRBV7-6, with TRBD2 matching over 8 bases. This CDR3 contains 16 residues. J gave up 6 bases and V 5 bases, and 12 bases lay outside the gene matches. Germline V lookup: CDR1 SGHVS, CDR2 FNYEAQ. The CDR3 spells CASSPFSSGSFNEQFF. The CDR3 nucleotides are TGTGCCAGCAGCCCGTTCTCCAGCGGGAGTTTCAATGAGCAGTTCTTC. Together with reference TRBV7-6 and TRBJ2-1, the CDR3 gives the full variable domain: GAGVSQSPRYKVTKRGQDVALRCDPISGHVSLYWYRQALGQGPEFLTYFNYEAQQDKSGLPNDRFSAERPEGSISTLTIQRTEQRDSAMYRCASSPFSSGSFNEQFFGPGTRLTVL.

The V and J genes are TRBV5-1 and TRBJ2-3, with 9 bases identical to TRBD2. The trim removed 4 bases at V and 7 bases at J, leaving 13 bases unmatched. The CDR3 length is 16 residues. Germline V CDR1 and CDR2: SGHRS, YFSETQ. CDR3 sequence: CASSALEAGGPYTQYF. DNA for the CDR3: TGCGCCAGCAGCGCGTTGGAGGCGGGAGGGCCGTATACGCAGTATTTT. Supplemented by reference TRBV5-1 and TRBJ2-3, the full variable domain reads KAGVTQTPRYLIKTRGQQVTLSCSPISGHRSVSWYQQTPGQGLQFLFEYFSETQRNKGNFPGRFSGRQFSNSRSEMNVSTLELGDSALYLCASSALEAGGPYTQYFGPGTRLTVL.

The table lists this clone with a count of one. The V and J genes are TRBV29-1 and TRBJ2-5; D not resolved. Germline loops: CDR1 SQVTM, CDR2 ANQGSEA. Trimming shortened V by 4 bases and J by 1 base, and 10 bases separated the two germline ends. The CDR3 loop spans 13 amino acids. The CDR3 reads CSVGQVLQETQYF. In DNA, the CDR3 is TGCAGCGTTGGGCAGGTCCTCCAAGAGACCCAGTACTTC.

This chain links TRBV21-1 with TRBJ2-1; the table's D call of TRBD2 was not tested on the DNA. TRBV21-1 is a listed pseudogene. CDR3 length: 15 residues. CDR3 amino acids: CASSKAKADYNEQFF. In DNA, the CDR3 is TGTGCCAGCAGCAAAGCAAAGGCGGACTACAATGAGCAGTTCTTC.

This clone occurred once. The CDR3 nucleotides read TGTGCCAGCACTCGGGGGGATTATAGCAATCAGCCCCAGCATTTT. Translated, it gives CASTRGDYSNQPQHF. V gene TRBV28 combines with J gene TRBJ1-5, with D maybe TRBD1 (5 bases). Germline-derived CDR1 and CDR2 are MDHEN and SYDVKM. This CDR3 comprises 15 residues. Trimming shortened V by 7 bases and J by 0 bases, and 13 bases separated the two germline ends.

The chain recombines TRBV6-4 with TRBJ1-5; TRBD1 aligns across 9 bases. J lost 6 bases, V lost 7 bases, and 7 bases had no gene match. CDR1 and CDR2 from the germline V gene are MRHNA and SNTAGT. The CDR3 contains 14 residues. CDR3 nucleotides: TGTGCCAGCAAAGACCCGACAGGGGGTCAGCCCCAGCATTTT. It translates to CASKDPTGGQPQHF.

Comments on this clone: The sample has other DNA sequences that encode this CDR3 too. This rearrangement joins TRBV19 to TRBJ2-6; TRBD2 agrees at 8 bases. The CDR3 runs to 15 residues. Germline CDR1 is LNHDA and CDR2 is SQIVND (reference sequence). J gave up 1 base and V 6 bases, and 2 bases lay outside the gene matches. Here the CDR3 reads CASRAGGSGANVLTF. CDR3 DNA: TGTGCCAGTAGGGCGGGGGGATCTGGGGCCAACGTCCTGACTTTC.

As concerns this clone: This likely comes from a read error, as the CDR3 has no conserved phenylalanine or tryptophan at its end. It is unclear where the CDR3 begins or ends on the DNA, so no DNA is shown, and the CDR3 is as TCRdb lists it. The chain has TRBV10-3 and TRBJ2-3; the D call TRBD1 from the table was never checked on the DNA. In germline, CDR1 is ENHRY, CDR2 SYGVKD. Both ends counted, the CDR3 spans 11 residues. The CDR3 here is CAISGSLQGGN.

The rearrangement links TRBV7-2 to TRBJ2-7; the match to TRBD2 covers 7 bases. With V trimmed by 0 bases and J by 0 bases, 2 bases remained unmatched. Germline V gene sequence: CDR1 SGHTA, CDR2 FQGNSA. The CDR3 runs 15 residues. In nucleotides, the CDR3 is TGTGCCAGCAGCTTAGCTCCTAGCGGCTCCTACGAGCAGTACTTC. It specifies CASSLAPSGSYEQYF.

The chain uses TRBV7-2 and TRBJ2-7, with D perhaps matching TRBD2 (6 bases). The CDR3 loop spans 13 amino acids. Trimming stripped 3 bases from V and 4 bases from J, with 10 bases between. CDR1 and CDR2 from the germline V gene are SGHTA and FQGNSA. CDR3 in amino acids: CASSFASAYEQYF. The DNA for the CDR3 is TGTGCCAGCAGCTTCGCTAGCGCGTACGAGCAGTACTTC.

CDR3 protein: CASSLDRAAGRETQYF. CDR3 bases: TGTGCCAGCAGCTTAGATAGAGCGGCGGGGCGGGAGACCCAGTACTTC. The rearrangement links TRBV7-9 to TRBJ2-5; D may be TRBD2 (6 bases). In germline, CDR1 is SEHNR, CDR2 FQNEAQ (reference sequence). Trimming removed 1 base at V and 5 bases at J, with 17 bases between. The CDR3 is made up of 16 amino acids.

V and J are TRBV9 and TRBJ2-3; TRBD2 is a possible D gene (6 bases). V lost 3 bases and J lost 4, with 18 bases in between. Germline V gene data show CDR1 as SGDLS and CDR2 as YYNGEE. The CDR3 sequence is 16 residues long. The chain's CDR3 is CASSAQGGIWPDTQYF. The CDR3 DNA is TGTGCCAGCAGCGCCCAGGGCGGGATATGGCCAGATACGCAGTATTTT.

The genes are TRBV24-1 and TRBJ2-5; D is perhaps TRBD1 (5 bases). The V gene's germline CDR1 is KGHDR and CDR2 SFDVKD. Between the trimmed V and J ends, which lost 4 bases and 4 bases, there was a span of 12 bases. This CDR3 has 14 amino acids. CDR3 DNA sequence: TGTGCCACCAGTGACCGCAGGGTTCCAGAGACCCAGTACTTC. Its protein is CATSDRRVPETQYF.

The CDR3 coding sequence is TGTGCCAGCAGCCCCCAGGGCCTTAACAATGAGCAGTTCTTC. Translated: CASSPQGLNNEQFF. J is TRBJ2-1 and V is TRBV7-2; perhaps TRBD1 as D (5 bases). The CDR3 covers 14 residues. The germline gives CDR1 SGHTA, CDR2 FQGNSA. Trimming removed 5 bases at V and 5 bases at J, with 13 bases between.

The rearrangement joins TRBV5-1 to TRBJ2-7, with 7 bases lining up with TRBD2. The germline CDR1 and CDR2 sequences are SGHRS and YFSETQ. The CDR3 totals 16 residues. J gave up 3 bases and V 0 bases, and 9 bases lay outside the gene matches. The DNA of the CDR3 is TGCGCCAGCAGCTTGGCTGGGGAGGGGTACAGCTACGAGCAGTACTTC. It is translated as CASSLAGEGYSYEQYF.

This rearrangement joins TRBV27 to TRBJ1-1; D remains unclear. CDR3 length equals 13 residues. Looked up from germline, CDR1 is MNHEY and CDR2 is SMNVEV (reference sequence). The V and J ends lost 2 bases and 0 bases respectively, with 4 bases between them. The CDR3 DNA follows: TGTGCCAGCAGTTTACAGTTGAACACTGAAGCTTTCTTT. Protein sequence: CASSLQLNTEAFF.

This chain uses TRBV4-3 with TRBJ2-7; D not resolved. The CDR3 length is 16 residues. Germline CDR1 reads LGHNA; CDR2 reads YSLEER. V lost 0 bases and J 1 base, leaving 13 bases between the germline ends. The CDR3 protein is CASSQDISRISYEQYF. The CDR3 DNA sequence: TGCGCCAGCAGCCAAGATATAAGCAGGATTTCCTACGAGCAGTACTTC.

This chain joins TRBV28 and TRBJ2-1, with 7 bases fitting TRBD2. After removal of 6 bases from V and 8 bases from J, the junction contained 10 bases not matched to a gene. Per germline, CDR1 MDHEN and CDR2 SYDVKM. This CDR3 is 14 amino acids long. CDR3 nucleotides: TGTGCCAGCAGCTTAGAGGGAGGGTCGCATGAGCAGTTCTTC. As protein: CASSLEGGSHEQFF.

V is TRBV6-6 and J is TRBJ2-1; D call uncertain. V dropped 10 bases and J dropped 4 bases, with 17 bases sitting between them. The CDR3 totals 14 residues. Germline CDR1 MNHNY, CDR2 SVGAGI (reference sequence). CDR3 region: CATQAPGEYNEQFF. The DNA of the CDR3 is TGTGCCACCCAGGCGCCAGGCGAGTACAATGAGCAGTTCTTC.

The chain combines TRBV2 with TRBJ1-4; D is possibly TRBD1 (5 bases). Germline V gene sequence: CDR1 SNHLY, CDR2 FYNNEI. The CDR3 is 12 amino acids. Trimming took 4 bases from V and 13 from J, leaving 13 bases between them. The CDR3 DNA reads as TGTGCCAGCAGTGTAGACAGTTACGGACTGTTTTTT. Translating it yields CASSVDSYGLFF.

The chain carries TRBV29-1 and TRBJ2-6, with 9 bases lining up with TRBD1. The CDR3 sequence is 16 residues long. CDR1 and CDR2 from the germline V gene are SQVTM and ANQGSEA. V shed 5 bases, J shed 3 bases, and the junction held 8 bases outside the gene matches. The CDR3 nucleotides read TGCAGCGTTCCGACAGGGGGGTTATTTGGGGCCAACGTCCTGACTTTC. It yields the protein CSVPTGGLFGANVLTF.

CDR3 sequence: CASSPDPGGNQPQHF. The CDR3 bases are TGTGCCAGCAGCCCCGACCCGGGAGGGAATCAGCCCCAGCATTTT. This chain connects TRBV11-2 to TRBJ1-5, with unresolved D. The CDR3 sequence is 15 residues long. Germline assignment: CDR1 SGHAT and CDR2 FQNNGV. Between the trimmed V and J ends, which lost 5 bases and 4 bases, there was a span of 15 bases. The full variable domain, rest sourced from reference TRBV11-2 and TRBJ1-5, is EAGVAQSPRYKIIEKRQSVAFWCNPISGHATLYWYQQILGQGPKLLIQFQNNGVVDDSQLPKDRFSAERLKGVDSTLKIQPAKLEDSAVYLCASSPDPGGNQPQHFGDGTRLSIL.

V usage is TRBV6-6 and J usage is TRBJ1-5; D is undetermined. V lost 6 bases and J 5 bases, leaving 11 bases between the germline ends. The CDR3 is 13 amino acids. Germline assignment: CDR1 MNHNY and CDR2 SVGAGI (reference sequence). For the CDR3, the DNA is TGTGCCAGCAGCCCATTCGGGGATCAGCCCCAGCATTTT. This codes for CASSPFGDQPQHF.

This clone appeared a single time. The gene calls are TRBV7-2 and TRBJ2-1; TRBD2 aligns across 11 bases. Per the germline V gene, CDR1 is SGHTA and CDR2 is FQGNSA. CDR3 length: 14 amino acids. With V trimmed by 5 bases and J by 14 bases, 11 bases remained unmatched. The CDR3 reads CASSQDSTSGAEFF. The CDR3 DNA sequence: TGTGCCAGCAGCCAAGACTCGACTAGCGGGGCCGAGTTCTTC.

The rearrangement links TRBV27 to TRBJ2-7; 12 nucleotides match TRBD2. This CDR3 spans 15 amino acids. V gave up 4 bases and J gave up 7 bases; unmatched junction bases: 8. CDR1 MNHEY and CDR2 SMNVEV come from the germline V gene (reference sequence). CDR3 sequence reads: CASSSPTSGSLEQYF. Here the CDR3 DNA reads TGTGCCAGCAGTTCCCCGACTAGCGGGAGTTTAGAGCAGTACTTC.

This chain connects TRBV10-3 to TRBJ2-1; 9 bases fit TRBD2. This CDR3 has 16 residues. CDR1 and CDR2 (germline): ENHRY, SYGVKD. V dropped 2 bases and J dropped 5; count of bases not matched to a gene: 7. CDR3 sequence reads: CAISETGTSRNNEQFF. The CDR3, as DNA: TGTGCCATCAGTGAGACCGGGACTAGCAGAAACAATGAGCAGTTCTTC.